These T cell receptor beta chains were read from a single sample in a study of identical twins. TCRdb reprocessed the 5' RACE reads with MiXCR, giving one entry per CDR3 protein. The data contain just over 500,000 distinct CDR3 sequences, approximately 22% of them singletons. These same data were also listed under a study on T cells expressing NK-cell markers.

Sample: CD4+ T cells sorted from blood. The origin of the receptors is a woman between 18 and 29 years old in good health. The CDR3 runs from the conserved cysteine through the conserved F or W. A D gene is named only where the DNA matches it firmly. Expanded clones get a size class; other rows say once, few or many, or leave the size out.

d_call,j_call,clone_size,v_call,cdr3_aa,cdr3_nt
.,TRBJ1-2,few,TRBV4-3,CASSQEWRGYGYTF,TGCGCCAGCAGCCAAGAATGGCGGGGCTATGGCTACACCTTC
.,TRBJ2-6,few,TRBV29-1,CSVESGAGANVLTF,TGCAGCGTTGAATCCGGGGCCGGGGCCAACGTCCTGACTTTC
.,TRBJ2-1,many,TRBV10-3,CAISGDPGDNEQFF,TGTGCCATCAGTGGCGATCCGGGGGACAATGAGCAGTTCTTC
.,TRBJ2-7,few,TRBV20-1,CSARSPLGGGQGEQYF,TGCAGTGCTAGGTCCCCTCTTGGCGGGGGCCAGGGCGAGCAGTACTTC
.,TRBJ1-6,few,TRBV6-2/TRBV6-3,CAVGGDALNSPLHF,TGTGCCGTCGGGGGGGACGCTTTAAATTCACCCCTCCACTTT
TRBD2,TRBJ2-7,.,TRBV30,CAWRRTSGPYEQYF,TGTGCCTGGAGGAGGACTAGCGGGCCTTACGAGCAGTACTTC
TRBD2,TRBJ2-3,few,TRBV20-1,CSALRAGGSTDTQYF,TGCAGTGCCCTACGAGCGGGGGGAAGCACAGATACGCAGTATTTT
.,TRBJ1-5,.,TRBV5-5,CASSTASNQPQHF,TGTGCCAGCAGCACAGCCAGCAATCAGCCCCAGCATTTT
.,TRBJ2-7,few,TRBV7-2,CASSGGIHDHEQYF,TGTGCCAGCAGCGGGGGGATTCATGATCACGAGCAGTACTTC
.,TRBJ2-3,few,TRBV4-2,CASSPHGTNTDTQYF,TGTGCCAGCAGCCCTCACGGGACGAACACAGATACGCAGTATTTT
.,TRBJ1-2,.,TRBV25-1,CASSELGRESGGYTF,TGTGCCAGCAGTGAATTGGGCAGGGAGTCAGGTGGCTACACCTTC
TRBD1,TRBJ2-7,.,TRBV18,CASSSQQGFEQYF,TGTGCCAGCTCATCTCAACAGGGGTTTGAGCAGTACTTC
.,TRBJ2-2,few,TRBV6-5,CASSYSGVGGGELFF,TGTGCCAGCAGTTACTCAGGAGTCGGGGGCGGGGAGCTGTTTTTT
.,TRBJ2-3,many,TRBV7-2,CASRSGPGTDTQYF,TGTGCCAGCAGGTCGGGGCCGGGGACCGATACGCAGTATTTT
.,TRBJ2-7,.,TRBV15,CATRTVASAEQYF,TGTGCCACCAGGACAGTGGCAAGCGCCGAGCAGTACTTC
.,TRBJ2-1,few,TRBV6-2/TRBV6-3,CASRPRGSGHYNEQFF,TGTGCCAGCAGGCCTAGAGGGAGCGGACACTACAATGAGCAGTTCTTC
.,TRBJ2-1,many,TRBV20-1,CSAGRGGGALGYNEQFF,TGCAGTGCGGGGCGGGGCGGGGGCGCCTTGGGCTACAATGAGCAGTTCTTC
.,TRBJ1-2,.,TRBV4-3,CASSQDRGYGGYTF,TGCGCCAGCAGCCAAGACAGGGGCTATGGTGGCTACACCTTC
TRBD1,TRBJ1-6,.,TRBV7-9,CASSLDRVDSPLHF,TGTGCCAGCAGCCTGGACAGGGTGGATTCACCCCTCCACTTT
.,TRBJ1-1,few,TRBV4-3,CASSQVAGGGTEAFF,TGCGCCAGCAGCCAAGTCGCAGGTGGGGGGACTGAAGCTTTCTTT
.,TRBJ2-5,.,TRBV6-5,CASSYSPSRRETQYF,TGTGCCAGCAGTTACTCACCCAGCCGGAGAGAGACCCAGTACTTC
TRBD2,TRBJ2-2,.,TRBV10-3,CAISELRGLAGGRTGELFF,TGTGCCATCAGTGAGTTGAGGGGACTAGCGGGAGGACGGACCGGGGAGCTGTTTTTT
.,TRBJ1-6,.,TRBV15,CATSRESSPLHF,TGTGCCACCAGCAGAGAGAGTTCACCCCTCCACTTT
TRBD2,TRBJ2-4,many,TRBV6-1,CASRPPRGVPKNIQYF,TGTGCCAGCAGGCCGCCCCGGGGGGTACCCAAAAACATTCAGTACTTC
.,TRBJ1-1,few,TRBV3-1,CASSQVIGNTEAFF,TGTGCCAGCAGCCAAGTTATAGGGAACACTGAAGCTTTCTTT
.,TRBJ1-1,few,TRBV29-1,CSVVGRSNTEAFF,TGCAGCGTTGTAGGAAGGAGCAACACTGAAGCTTTCTTT
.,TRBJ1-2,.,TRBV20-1,CSTQANYGYTF,TGCAGCACCCAAGCTAACTATGGCTACACCTTC
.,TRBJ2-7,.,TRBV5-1,CASSLVIASYEQYF,TGCGCCAGCAGCTTGGTGATCGCTAGCTACGAGCAGTACTTC
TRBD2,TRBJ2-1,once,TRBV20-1,CSAPGGGGTYNEQFF,TGCAGTGCCCCCGGGGGCGGGGGGACCTACAATGAGCAGTTCTTC
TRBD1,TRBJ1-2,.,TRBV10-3,CAIQQGPEGIYGYTF,TGTGCCATCCAACAGGGGCCTGAGGGTATATATGGCTACACCTTC
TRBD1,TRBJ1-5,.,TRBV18,CASSPPGDRAGQPQHF,TGTGCCAGCTCACCACCAGGTGACAGGGCTGGTCAGCCCCAGCATTTT
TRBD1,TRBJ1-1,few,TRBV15,CATSRHAGAGGRTEAFF,TGTGCCACCAGCCGACATGCTGGGGCAGGGGGCCGGACTGAAGCTTTCTTT
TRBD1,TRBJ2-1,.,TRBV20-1,CSARMTGGDSYNEQFF,TGCAGTGCTAGGATGACAGGGGGGGACTCCTACAATGAGCAGTTCTTC
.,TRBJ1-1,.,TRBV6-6,CASSYPRTGEAFF,TGTGCCAGCAGTTACCCTCGGACGGGAGAAGCTTTCTTT
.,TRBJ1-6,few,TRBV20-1,CSARDSSWVSPLHF,TGCAGTGCTAGAGATTCATCGTGGGTTTCACCCCTCCACTTT
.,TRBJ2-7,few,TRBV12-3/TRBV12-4,CASSPVDSSYEQYF,TGTGCCAGCAGCCCCGTTGACAGTTCCTACGAGCAGTACTTC
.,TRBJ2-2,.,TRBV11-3,CASMLTGNTGELFF,TGTGCCAGCATGCTGACAGGGAACACCGGGGAGCTGTTTTTT
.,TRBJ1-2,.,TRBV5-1,CASSPGGRTEYGYTF,TGCGCCAGCAGCCCGGGAGGTCGGACGGAATATGGCTACACCTTC
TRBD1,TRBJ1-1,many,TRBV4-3,CASSQGTGRTEAFF,TGCGCCAGCAGCCAGGGGACAGGGCGGACTGAAGCTTTCTTT
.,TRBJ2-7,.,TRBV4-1,CASSQELAETYEQYF,TGCGCCAGCAGCCAAGAACTAGCCGAAACCTACGAGCAGTACTTC
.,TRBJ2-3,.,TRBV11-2,CASSQRGAGADTQYF,TGTGCCAGCAGTCAACGGGGGGCGGGGGCAGATACGCAGTATTTT
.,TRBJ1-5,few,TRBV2,CASREGRQPQHF,TGTGCCAGCAGGGAGGGGAGACAGCCCCAGCATTTT
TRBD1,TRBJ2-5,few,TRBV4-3,CASSPNRGHQETQYF,TGCGCCAGCAGCCCGAATAGGGGGCATCAAGAGACCCAGTACTTC
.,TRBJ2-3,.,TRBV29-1,CSVGGITPTDTQYF,TGCAGCGTTGGTGGAATCACCCCCACAGATACGCAGTATTTT
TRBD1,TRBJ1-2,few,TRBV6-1,CASRFQGVGYGYTF,TGTGCCAGCAGATTCCAGGGGGTTGGCTATGGCTACACCTTC
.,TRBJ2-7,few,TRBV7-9,CASSQTTLPGEQYF,TGTGCCAGCAGCCAGACGACTTTACCGGGAGAGCAGTACTTC